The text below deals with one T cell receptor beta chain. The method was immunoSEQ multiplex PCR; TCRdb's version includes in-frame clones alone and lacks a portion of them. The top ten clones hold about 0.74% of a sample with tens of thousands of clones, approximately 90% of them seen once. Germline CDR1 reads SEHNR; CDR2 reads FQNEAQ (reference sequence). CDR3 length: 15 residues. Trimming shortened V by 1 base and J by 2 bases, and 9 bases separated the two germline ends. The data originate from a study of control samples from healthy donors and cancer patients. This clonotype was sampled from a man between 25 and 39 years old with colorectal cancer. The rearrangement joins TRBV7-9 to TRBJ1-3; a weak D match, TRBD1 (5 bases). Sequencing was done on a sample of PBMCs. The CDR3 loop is CASSLVGGAGNTIYF. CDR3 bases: TGTGCCAGCAGCTTAGTAGGAGGGGCTGGAAACACCATATATTTT. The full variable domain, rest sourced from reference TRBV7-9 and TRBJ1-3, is DTGVSQNPRHKITKRGQNVTFRCDPISEHNRLYWYRQTLGQGPEFLTYFQNEAQLEKSRLLSDRFSAERPKGSFSTLEIQRTEQGDSAMYLCASSLVGGAGNTIYFGEGSWLTVV.